This T cell receptor beta chain derives from a study of post-analysis software for immune sequencing data. Regarding the study as a whole: TRBV5-6, TRBV5-1 and TRBV20-1 were among a few TRBV segments more frequent in patients than controls. Samples from one preparation batch, clustered by F measure, grouped strongly together.

Built from TCR beta cDNA, the libraries had unique molecular identifiers in them. Each CDR3 protein gets one entry after TCRdb re-called the PCR reads with MiXCR. Of approximately 180,000 distinct CDR3 sequences listed, around 30% were seen once; the top ten hold about 1.6%. Germline CDR1 reads SGHRS; CDR2 reads YFSETQ. CDR3 length equals 12 residues. Trimming removed 4 bases from V and 8 bases from J, with 12 bases in between. For this clonotype: Its specificity is unknown.

The chain uses TRBV5-1 and TRBJ1-1, with a possible D match to TRBD1 (6 bases). Material: blood. The clonotype was recovered from a girl aged 5-17 years with multiple sclerosis. The CDR3 is CASSMTGFEAFF. Here the CDR3 DNA reads TGCGCCAGCAGCATGACAGGTTTCGAAGCTTTCTTT.